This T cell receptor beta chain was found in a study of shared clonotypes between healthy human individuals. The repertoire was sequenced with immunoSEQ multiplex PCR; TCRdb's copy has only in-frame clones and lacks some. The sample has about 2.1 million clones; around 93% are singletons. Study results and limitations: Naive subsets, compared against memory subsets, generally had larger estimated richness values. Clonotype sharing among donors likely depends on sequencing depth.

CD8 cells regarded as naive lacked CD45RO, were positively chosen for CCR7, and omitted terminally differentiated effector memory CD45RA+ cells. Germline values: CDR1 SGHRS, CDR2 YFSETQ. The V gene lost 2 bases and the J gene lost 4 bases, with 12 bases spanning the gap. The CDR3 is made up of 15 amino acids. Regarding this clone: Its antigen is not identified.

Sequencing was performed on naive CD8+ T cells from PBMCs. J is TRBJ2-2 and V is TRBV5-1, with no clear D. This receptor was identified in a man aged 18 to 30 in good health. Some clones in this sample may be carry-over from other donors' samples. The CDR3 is CASSLNRAFTGELFF. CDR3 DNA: TGCGCCAGCAGCTTAAACCGGGCCTTCACCGGGGAGCTGTTTTTT.